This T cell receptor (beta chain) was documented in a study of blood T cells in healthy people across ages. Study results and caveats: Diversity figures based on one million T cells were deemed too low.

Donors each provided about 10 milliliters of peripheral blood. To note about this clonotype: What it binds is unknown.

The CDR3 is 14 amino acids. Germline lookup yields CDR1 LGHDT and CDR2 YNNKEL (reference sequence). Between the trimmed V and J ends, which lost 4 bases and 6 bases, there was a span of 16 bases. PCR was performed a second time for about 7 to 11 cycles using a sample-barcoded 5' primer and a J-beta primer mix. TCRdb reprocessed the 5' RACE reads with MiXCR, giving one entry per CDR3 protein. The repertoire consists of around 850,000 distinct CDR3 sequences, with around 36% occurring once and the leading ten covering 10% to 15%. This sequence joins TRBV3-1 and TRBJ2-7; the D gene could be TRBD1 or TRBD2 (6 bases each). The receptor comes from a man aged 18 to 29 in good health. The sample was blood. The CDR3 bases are TGTGCCAGCAGCCCCGTATGGGGGGCAAGCGAGCAGTACTTC. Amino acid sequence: CASSPVWGASEQYF.